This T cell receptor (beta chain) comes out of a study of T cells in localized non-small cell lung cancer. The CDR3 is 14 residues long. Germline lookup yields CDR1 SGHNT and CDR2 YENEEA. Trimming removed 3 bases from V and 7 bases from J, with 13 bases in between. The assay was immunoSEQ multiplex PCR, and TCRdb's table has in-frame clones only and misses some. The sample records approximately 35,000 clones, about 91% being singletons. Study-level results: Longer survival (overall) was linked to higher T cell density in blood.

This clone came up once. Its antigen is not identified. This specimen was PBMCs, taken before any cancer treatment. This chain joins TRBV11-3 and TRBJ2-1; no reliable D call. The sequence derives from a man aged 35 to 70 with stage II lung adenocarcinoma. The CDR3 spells CASSFKLAVNEQFF. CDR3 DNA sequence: TGTGCCAGCAGCTTTAAGTTAGCTGTGAATGAGCAGTTCTTC.